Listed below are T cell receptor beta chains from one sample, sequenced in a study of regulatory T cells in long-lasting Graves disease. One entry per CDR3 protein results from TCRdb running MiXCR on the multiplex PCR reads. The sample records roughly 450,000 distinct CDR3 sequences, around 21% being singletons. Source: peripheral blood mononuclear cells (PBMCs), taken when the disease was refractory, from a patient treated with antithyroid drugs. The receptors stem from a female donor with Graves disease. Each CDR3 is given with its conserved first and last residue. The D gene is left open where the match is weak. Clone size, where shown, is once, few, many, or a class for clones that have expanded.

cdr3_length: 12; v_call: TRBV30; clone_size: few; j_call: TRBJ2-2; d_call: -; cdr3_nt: TGTGCCTGGAGCCTTCAAGTCGGGGAGCTGTTTTTT; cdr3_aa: CAWSLQVGELFF
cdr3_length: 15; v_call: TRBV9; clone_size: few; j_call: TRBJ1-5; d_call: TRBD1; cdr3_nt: TGTGCCAGCAGCGTTACAGGGGATCTCAATCAGCCCCAGCATTTT; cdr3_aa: CASSVTGDLNQPQHF
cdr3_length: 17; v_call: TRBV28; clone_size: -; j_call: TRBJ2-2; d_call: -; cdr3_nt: TGTGCCAGCAGGCCTGACAGCACCCACCCTCTCACCGGGGAGCTGTTTTTT; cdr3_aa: CASRPDSTHPLTGELFF
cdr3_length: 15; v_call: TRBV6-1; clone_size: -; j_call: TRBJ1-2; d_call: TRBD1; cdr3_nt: TGTGCCAGCAGCACCCCGGACAGGGGGTTCTATGGCTACACCTTC; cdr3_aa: CASSTPDRGFYGYTF
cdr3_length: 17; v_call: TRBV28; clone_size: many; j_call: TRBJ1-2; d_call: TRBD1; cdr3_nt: TGTGCCAGCAGTTTACGTCAACGGACAGGGGAGAACTATGGCTACACCTTC; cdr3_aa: CASSLRQRTGENYGYTF
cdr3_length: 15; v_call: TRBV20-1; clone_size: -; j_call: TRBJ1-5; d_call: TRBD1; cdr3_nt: TGCAGTGCAAATACACAGGGGTTTAGCAATCAGCCCCAGCATTTT; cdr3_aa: CSANTQGFSNQPQHF
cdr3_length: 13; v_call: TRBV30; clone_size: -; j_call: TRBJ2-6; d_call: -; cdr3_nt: TGTGCCTGGAGTGTATCTGGGGCCAACGTCCTGACTTTC; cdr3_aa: CAWSVSGANVLTF
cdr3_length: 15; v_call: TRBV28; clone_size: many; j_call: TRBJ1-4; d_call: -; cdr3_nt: TGTGCCAGCATTCTAGGGGGTTCTCCAAATGAAAAACTGTTTTTT; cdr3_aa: CASILGGSPNEKLFF
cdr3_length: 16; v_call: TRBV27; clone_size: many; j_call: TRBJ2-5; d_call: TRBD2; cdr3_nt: TGTGCCAGCAGTTTGCTCTCGACTAGCGACCAAGAGACCCAGTACTTC; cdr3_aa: CASSLLSTSDQETQYF
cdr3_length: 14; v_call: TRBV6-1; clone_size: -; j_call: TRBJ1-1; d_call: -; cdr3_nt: TGTGCCAGCAGTATTGGCAGAATGGACACTGAAGCTTTCTTT; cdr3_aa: CASSIGRMDTEAFF
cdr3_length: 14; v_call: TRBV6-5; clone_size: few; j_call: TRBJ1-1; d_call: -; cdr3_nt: TGTGCCAGCAGTTACCGGGCCGGGACCACTGAAGCTTTCTTT; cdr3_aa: CASSYRAGTTEAFF
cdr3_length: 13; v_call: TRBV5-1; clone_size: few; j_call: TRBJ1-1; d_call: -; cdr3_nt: TGCGCCAGCAGTCGAGACAGAGTGGCTGAAGCTTTCTTT; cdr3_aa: CASSRDRVAEAFF
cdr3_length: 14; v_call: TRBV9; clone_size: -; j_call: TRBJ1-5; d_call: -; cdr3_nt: TGTGCCAGCAGCGTCTGGGGCAGCAATCAGCCCCAGCATTTT; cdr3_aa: CASSVWGSNQPQHF
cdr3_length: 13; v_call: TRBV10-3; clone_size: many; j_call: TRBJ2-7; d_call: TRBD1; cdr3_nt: TGTGCCACCACCCAAAACAGGGGCCACGAGCAGTACTTC; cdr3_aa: CATTQNRGHEQYF
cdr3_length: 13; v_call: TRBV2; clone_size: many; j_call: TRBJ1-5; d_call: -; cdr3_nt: TGTGCCAGCAGTGCGGGAGTCGGGGAGCCCCAGCATTTT; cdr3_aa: CASSAGVGEPQHF